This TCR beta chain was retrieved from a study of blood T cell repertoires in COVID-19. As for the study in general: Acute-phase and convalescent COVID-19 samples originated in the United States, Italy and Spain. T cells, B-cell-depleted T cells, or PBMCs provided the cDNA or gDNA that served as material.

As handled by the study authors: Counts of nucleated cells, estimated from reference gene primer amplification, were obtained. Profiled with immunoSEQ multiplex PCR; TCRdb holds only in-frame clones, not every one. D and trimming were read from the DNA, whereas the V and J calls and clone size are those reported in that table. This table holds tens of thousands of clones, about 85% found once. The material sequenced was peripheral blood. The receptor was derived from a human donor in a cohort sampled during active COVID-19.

CDR3: CATSPAPSSYNEQFF. The CDR3 DNA is TGTGCCACCAGCCCAGCGCCAAGCTCCTACAATGAGCAGTTCTTC. The genes are TRBV15 and TRBJ2-1; no firm D call. The CDR3 runs 15 residues. The ends were cut back, 5 bases at V and 0 bases at J, with 11 bases in the middle. Germline V CDR1 and CDR2: LNHNV, YYDKDF (reference sequence).